This T cell receptor beta chain was identified during a study of shared clonotypes between healthy human individuals. As concerns this clone: Its matching antigen is unknown.

Some clones are missing from TCRdb's copy, which holds only in-frame ones; the method was immunoSEQ multiplex PCR. The sample carries nearly 750,000 clones, roughly two thirds recorded once. The CDR3 is 19 amino acids. Germline V gene sequence: CDR1 LNHNV, CDR2 YYDKDF (reference sequence). J was trimmed by 2 bases and V by 5 bases; bases with no gene match: 13. Study observations and caveats: Shared clonotypes across all four donors exceeded non-shared ones in generation probability. Larger estimated richness was generally recorded for naive subsets relative to memory subsets.

The material sequenced was memory CD4+ T cells sorted from blood. The subset: CD45RA-negative fraction. The TCR sequence derives from a woman aged 25-40 years in good health. V gene TRBV15 combines with J gene TRBJ2-2; TRBD2 matches at 11 bases. CDR3 in DNA: TGTGCCACCAGCCGCAATGTAGTAGCGGGAGGGTCCAACACCGGGGAGCTGTTTTTT. This sequence encodes CATSRNVVAGGSNTGELFF.